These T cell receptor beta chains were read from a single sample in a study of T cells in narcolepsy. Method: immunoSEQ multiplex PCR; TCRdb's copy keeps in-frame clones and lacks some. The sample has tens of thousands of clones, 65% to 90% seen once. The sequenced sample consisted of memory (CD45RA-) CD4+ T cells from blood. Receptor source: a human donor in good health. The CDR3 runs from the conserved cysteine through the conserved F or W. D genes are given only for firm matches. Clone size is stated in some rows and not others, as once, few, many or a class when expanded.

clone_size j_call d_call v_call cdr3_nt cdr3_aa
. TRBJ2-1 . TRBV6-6 TGTGCCAGCAGTTACGATCCTTACAATGAGCAGTTCTTC CASSYDPYNEQFF
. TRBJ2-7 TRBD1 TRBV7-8 TGTGCCAGCAGCCTCAGGGGGTCCACCTACGAGCAGTACTTC CASSLRGSTYEQYF
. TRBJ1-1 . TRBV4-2 TGTGCCAGCAGCCCCCTACCTAACACTGAAGCTTTCTTT CASSPLPNTEAFF
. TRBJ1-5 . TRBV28 TGTGCCAGCAGTTCGGCAGCGGGAGATAGCAATCAGCCCCAGCATTTT CASSSAAGDSNQPQHF
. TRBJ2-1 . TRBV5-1 TGCGCCAGCAGTAAAGGCTCCTACAATGAGCAGTTCTTC CASSKGSYNEQFF
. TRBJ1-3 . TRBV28 TGTGCCAGCAGTTTTGGGGGCCCTGGAAACACCATATATTTT CASSFGGPGNTIYF
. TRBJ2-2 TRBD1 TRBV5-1 TGCGCCAGCAGCACCGGACAGGGGAACACCGGGGAGCTGTTTTTT CASSTGQGNTGELFF
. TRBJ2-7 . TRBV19 TGTGCCACCGACGGTGTCTACGAGCAGTACTTC CATDGVYEQYF
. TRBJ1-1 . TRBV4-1 TGTGCCAGCAGCCAAGGAGTGAACACTGAAGCTTTCTTT CASSQGVNTEAFF
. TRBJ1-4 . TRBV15 TGTGCCACCAGCAGAGTTGGGGGGATTGAAAAACTGTTTTTT CATSRVGGIEKLFF
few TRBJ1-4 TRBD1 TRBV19 TGTGCCAGTAGTACCGGACAGGGATGGGAAAAACTGTTTTTT CASSTGQGWEKLFF
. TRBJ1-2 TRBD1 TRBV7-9 TGTGCCAGCAGCTTGGGACAGGGCGCTGGCTACACCTTC CASSLGQGAGYTF
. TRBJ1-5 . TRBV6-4 TGTGCCAGCAGTGAAGGGGAGCTTCAGCCCCAGCATTTT CASSEGELQPQHF
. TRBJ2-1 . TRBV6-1 TGTGCCAGCAGTTTTACCCGGACGGAGCAGTTCTTC CASSFTRTEQFF
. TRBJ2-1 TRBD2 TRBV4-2 TGTGCCAGCAGCCGAGCGGGAGTGGACTACAATGAGCAGTTCTTC CASSRAGVDYNEQFF
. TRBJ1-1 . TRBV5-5 TGTGCCAGCAGCTTGGAGTCCGTAACTGAAGCTTTCTTT CASSLESVTEAFF
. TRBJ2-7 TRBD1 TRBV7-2 TGTGCCAGCAGCTTAGATGCGACAGGGGGCCGGGAGCAGTACTTC CASSLDATGGREQYF
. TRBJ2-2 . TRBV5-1 TGCGCCAGCAGCACCCGAGGGGGAGACTTCTTCACCGGGGAGCTGTTTTTT CASSTRGGDFFTGELFF
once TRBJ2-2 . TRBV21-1 TGTGCCAGCAGCAACGGATTCGAGAACACCGGGGAGCTGTTTTTT CASSNGFENTGELFF
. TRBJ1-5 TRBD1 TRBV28 TGTGTGAGCCGGGACAGGGACAATCAGCCCCAGCATTTT CVSRDRDNQPQHF
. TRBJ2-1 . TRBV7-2 TGTGCCAGCAGCCGATCATATCCAAACAATGAGCAGTTCTTC CASSRSYPNNEQFF
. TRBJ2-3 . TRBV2 TGTGCCAGCAGTGAAGGGGTTGATACGCAGTATTTT CASSEGVDTQYF
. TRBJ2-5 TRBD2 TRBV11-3 TGTGCCAGCAGCTTAGAGGGACTAGCGGGAGGGGCGACCCAGTACTTC CASSLEGLAGGATQYF
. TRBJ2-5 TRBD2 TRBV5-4 TGTGCCAGCAGCTTGGCAGGACTAGCGGAAGAGACCCAGTACTTC CASSLAGLAEETQYF
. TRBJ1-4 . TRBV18 TGTGCCAGCTCACCGTACAGTAATGAAAAACTGTTTTTT CASSPYSNEKLFF
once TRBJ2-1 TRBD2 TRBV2 TGTGCCAGCAGCGTGGGACTAGCGGGACATGAGCAGTTCTTC CASSVGLAGHEQFF
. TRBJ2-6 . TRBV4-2 TGTGCCAGCAGCCAAGATCCCAGGGGCCGCTCTGGGGCCAACGTCCTGACTTTC CASSQDPRGRSGANVLTF
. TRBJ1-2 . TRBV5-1 TGCGCCAGCAGCTTGGGACAGACCAGTTATGGCTACACCTTC CASSLGQTSYGYTF
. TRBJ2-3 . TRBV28 TGTGCCAGCAGTCCCAGTGGAGGGGTTACGCAGTATTTT CASSPSGGVTQYF
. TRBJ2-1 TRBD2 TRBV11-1 TGTGCCAGCAGCTGGACCCCGGGAGGGGCTGAGCAGTTCTTC CASSWTPGGAEQFF
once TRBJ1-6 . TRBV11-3 TGTGCCAGCAGCCGGGAGGGGAATAATTCACCCCTCCACTTT CASSREGNNSPLHF
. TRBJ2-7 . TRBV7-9 TGTGCCAGCAGCCAGTCTGGGGGCTACGAGCAGTACTTC CASSQSGGYEQYF
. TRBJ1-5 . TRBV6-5 TGTGCCAGCAACCCCTGGCAGGAGTCTAATCAGCCCCAGCATTTT CASNPWQESNQPQHF
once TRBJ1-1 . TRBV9 TGTGCCAGCAGCGTAGGGGTGCTGGGGAACACTGAAGCTTTCTTT CASSVGVLGNTEAFF
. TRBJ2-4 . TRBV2 TGTGCCAGCAGTGAACGGGGGGCAACGGCCAAAAACATTCAGTACTTC CASSERGATAKNIQYF